These T cell receptor beta chains were read from a single sample in a study of shared clonotypes between healthy human individuals. Sequenced by immunoSEQ multiplex PCR; TCRdb stores in-frame clones only, minus some. The sample yields roughly 2 million clones, nearly 97% seen once. The sequencing sample was made of naive CD4+ T cells sorted from blood. Receptor source: a man younger than 30 in good health. CDR3s include the opening cysteine and the closing phenylalanine or tryptophan. D genes are given only for firm matches. Where a row states a size, it is once, few, many or the class of an expanded clone; other rows omit it.

d_gene	v_gene	abundance	j_gene	CDR3aa	CDR3nt
NA	TRBV5-6	NA	TRBJ2-7	CASSRRDGTYEQYF	TGTGCCAGCAGCCGACGGGACGGGACCTACGAGCAGTACTTC
NA	TRBV28	NA	TRBJ1-1	CASSLPRRMNTEAFF	TGTGCCAGCAGTCTCCCTAGACGGATGAACACTGAAGCTTTCTTT
TRBD1	TRBV9	NA	TRBJ1-2	CASSAGQGAPYGYTF	TGTGCCAGCAGCGCGGGACAGGGGGCCCCCTATGGCTACACCTTC
NA	TRBV28	once	TRBJ2-2	CASSPPQGITGTGELFF	TGTGCCAGCAGCCCCCCACAGGGTATTACGGGAACCGGGGAGCTGTTTTTT
NA	TRBV6-6	NA	TRBJ2-7	CASSYSRRWYEQYF	TGTGCCAGCAGTTACTCAAGGAGGTGGTACGAGCAGTACTTC
NA	TRBV10-3	NA	TRBJ2-3	CAISESTTDTQYF	TGTGCCATCAGTGAGTCGACCACAGATACGCAGTATTTT
TRBD1	TRBV30	NA	TRBJ1-6	CAWSQDREGSPLHF	TGTGCCTGGAGTCAGGACAGGGAGGGGTCACCCCTCCACTTT
NA	TRBV5-6	NA	TRBJ1-1	CASSLQGMNTEAFF	TGTGCCAGCAGCTTGCAGGGCATGAACACTGAAGCTTTCTTT
NA	TRBV30	NA	TRBJ2-4	CASRGENIQYF	TGTGCCTCCCGGGGAGAGAACATTCAGTACTTC
NA	TRBV2	NA	TRBJ1-5	CASSVTGILLNQPQHF	TGTGCCAGCAGCGTCACCGGGATTTTGTTGAATCAGCCCCAGCATTTT
NA	TRBV4-2	NA	TRBJ2-1	CASSQIDGVNEQFF	TGTGCCAGCAGCCAAATCGATGGGGTAAATGAGCAGTTCTTC
TRBD1	TRBV18	once	TRBJ1-2	CASSPTDDRGFGYTF	TGTGCCAGCTCGCCGACAGACGACAGGGGATTCGGCTACACCTTC
TRBD2	TRBV2	NA	TRBJ2-1	CASSTSSGTGNEQFF	TGTGCCAGCAGTACCTCTAGCGGGACTGGCAATGAGCAGTTCTTC
NA	TRBV7-9	NA	TRBJ2-1	CASSREGGQFF	TGTGCCAGCAGCAGAGAAGGGGGGCAGTTCTTC
TRBD1	TRBV7-3	NA	TRBJ1-1	CASSLHGQGAGTEAFF	TGTGCCAGCAGCTTACACGGACAGGGGGCGGGCACTGAAGCTTTCTTT
NA	TRBV6-5	NA	TRBJ1-3	CATRTHPGNTIYF	TGTGCCACCCGCACCCACCCTGGAAACACCATATATTTT
NA	TRBV5-6	NA	TRBJ1-3	CASSPTDTSGNTIYF	TGTGCCAGCAGCCCCACGGACACCTCTGGAAACACCATATATTTT
TRBD2	TRBV27	NA	TRBJ2-5	CASSYRGGTETQYF	TGTGCCAGCAGTTATAGGGGAGGGACGGAGACCCAGTACTTC
NA	TRBV12-5	NA	TRBJ2-4	CASGLVRLGGAKNIQYF	TGTGCTAGTGGTTTGGTAAGACTTGGTGGGGCCAAAAACATTCAGTACTTC
TRBD1	TRBV29-1	NA	TRBJ2-6	CSVGRDSTSGANVLTF	TGCAGCGTTGGTCGGGACAGTACCTCTGGGGCCAACGTCCTGACTTTC
NA	TRBV6-5	NA	TRBJ2-5	CASRGKRGRETQYF	TGTGCCAGCCGTGGAAAACGGGGTAGAGAGACCCAGTACTTC
NA	TRBV7-2	NA	TRBJ2-7	CASSLRSAAVTYEQYF	TGTGCCAGCAGCTTAAGATCGGCCGCAGTCACCTACGAGCAGTACTTC
NA	TRBV6-8	NA	TRBJ2-7	CASSQRGGLYEQYF	TGTGCCAGCAGCCAAAGAGGGGGTCTCTACGAGCAGTACTTC